This paragraph covers one T cell receptor (beta chain) sequence. The CDR3 consists of 14 residues. The germline V gene encodes CDR1 MNHEY and CDR2 SVGEGT. Trimming left V 6 bases short and J 1 base short, with 12 bases between. Profiling relied on immunoSEQ multiplex PCR, and the TCRdb table lists in-frame clones only, not all of them. The sample holds about 74,000 clones; roughly 85% are singletons and the top ten take roughly 25%. This entry is derived from a study of blood T cell repertoires in COVID-19. On the study more broadly: From T cells, B-cell-depleted T cells, or PBMCs came the material, which was cDNA or gDNA.

The genes are TRBV6-2 or TRBV6-3 and TRBJ1-1, with no clear D. Sequencing was carried out using peripheral blood. This TCR was recovered from a man aged 50 to 59 with acute or convalescent COVID-19. Written as DNA, the CDR3 is TGTGCCAGCAGCCACTCGTCAGGGAACACTGAAGCTTTCTTT. Translation gives CASSHSSGNTEAFF.